This TCR beta chain comes out of a study of blood T cell repertoires in COVID-19. Across the whole study: Sites across the United States, Italy and Spain contributed samples from acute and convalescent COVID-19. In each case, the material was cDNA or gDNA derived from T cells, B-cell-depleted T cells, or PBMCs.

In the original analysis: Amplification from reference gene primers served as the basis for estimated nucleated cell counts. Sequencing was performed with immunoSEQ multiplex PCR; in TCRdb, only in-frame clones are kept and a portion is missing. Clone size and V and J calls were adopted from that table, with D and trimming inferred from the DNA. The repertoire includes 300,000 to 450,000 clones, more than 65% of them detected once, and under 1.2% sits in the top ten. Sequenced sample: peripheral blood. This sequence originates from a human donor with acute or convalescent COVID-19. The donor label of this sample is uncertain.

For the CDR3, the DNA is TGTGCCAGCTCACAAAACAGGGCTTGGGAGACCCAGTACTTC. Amino acids: CASSQNRAWETQYF. The chain employs TRBV18 and TRBJ2-5, with TRBD1 as a possible D gene (6 bases). Trimming pared 4 bases from V and 5 bases from J, leaving 14 bases between. The CDR3 contains 14 residues. The germline CDR1 and CDR2 sequences are KGHSH and LQKENI.